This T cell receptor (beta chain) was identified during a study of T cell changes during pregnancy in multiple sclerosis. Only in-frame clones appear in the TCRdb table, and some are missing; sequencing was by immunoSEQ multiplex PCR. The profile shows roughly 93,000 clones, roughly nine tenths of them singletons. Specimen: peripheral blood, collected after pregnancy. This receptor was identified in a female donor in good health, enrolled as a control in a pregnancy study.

As DNA, the CDR3 is TGTGCCAGCAGCCCGCCTCCCTGGGGCAGCACGATGAACACTGAAGCTTTCTTT. This codes for CASSPPPWGSTMNTEAFF. V usage is TRBV9 and J usage is TRBJ1-1, with TRBD1 as a possible D gene (5 bases). The V gene lost 4 bases and the J gene lost 0 bases, with 22 bases spanning the gap. Germline lookup yields CDR1 SGDLS and CDR2 YYNGEE. This CDR3 is built from 18 residues.